This T cell receptor beta chain was found in a study of CD4 T cells in relation to SARS-CoV-2 and coronaviruses. Deep TCR-beta sequencing used DNA from uncultured naive and memory CD4+ T cells. Clones were sequenced by immunoSEQ multiplex PCR, and TCRdb holds only the in-frame ones, with some missing. Here the sample spans 60,000 or so clones, approximately 94% being singletons. Unexposed donor CD4+ T cells date from about 2011-2018, before the COVID-19 pandemic. Naive and memory CD4+ T cells were separated from cryopreserved PBMCs. Germline values: CDR1 SGDLS, CDR2 YYNGEE. V was clipped by 0 bases and J by 4 bases, with 4 bases between them. The CDR3 covers 13 residues.

The chain carries TRBV9 and TRBJ2-2; D remains ambiguous. This sequence originates from a human donor in good health. Sequenced sample: naive CD4+ T cells from PBMCs. Subset here: naive CD4+ T cells isolated by negative enrichment. CDR3 residues: CASSVVTTGELFF. Written as DNA, the CDR3 is TGTGCCAGCAGCGTAGTGACCACCGGGGAGCTGTTTTTT.